Below are 8 T cell receptor beta chains sequenced from a single sample in a study of vaccination and CD4 T cells after COVID-19. The study sequenced cultured CD4+ T cell DNA using the Oncomine TCR Beta short-read assay. The template was genomic DNA from cultured CD4+ T cells. In TCRdb, the PCR reads were re-called with MiXCR into one record per CDR3 protein. The sample carries approximately 10,000 distinct CDR3 sequences, less than 45% recorded once. Treatment of the sample: roughly 11-day PBMC culture with coronavirus spike peptide pools or control peptides (ViraFEST assay). Those CD4+ T cells from the unexposed donor predate the COVID-19 pandemic (2011-2018). No antigen is known for these receptors. The specimen sequenced was CD4+ T cells from blood, cultured in vitro. The receptors shown here come from a human donor in good health.

V is TRBV4-2 and J is TRBJ2-7, with 9 bases that match TRBD1. CDR1 and CDR2 from the germline V gene are LGHNA and YNFKEQ. This CDR3 is built from 13 residues. With V trimmed by 4 bases and J by 3 bases, 1 base remained unmatched. For the CDR3, the DNA is TGTGCCAGCAGCCGGGGACAGGGCTACGAGCAGTACTTC. It translates to CASSRGQGYEQYF.

This rearrangement joins TRBV11-3 to TRBJ2-1, with D maybe TRBD2 (6 bases). The germline CDR1 and CDR2 sequences are SGHNT and YENEEA. Trimming took off 7 bases at V and 5 bases at J, with 12 bases between the two ends. This CDR3 is built from 13 residues. The CDR3 DNA reads TGTGCCAGCACCGAGCGCGGGAACAATGAGCAGTTCTTC. Translating gives CASTERGNNEQFF.

This clonotype was picked up one time. The chain recombines TRBV19 with TRBJ2-7; 7 nucleotides agree with TRBD1. Germline trimming cut 4 bases from V and 10 bases from J; bases unmatched to any gene: 4. Germline V CDR1 and CDR2: LNHDA, SQIVND (reference sequence). This CDR3 is built from 11 residues. CDR3 sequence: CASSSDRAQYF. DNA for the CDR3: TGTGCCAGTAGTAGCGACAGGGCCCAGTACTTC.

This clonotype was seen only a few times. The genes are TRBV19 and TRBJ2-1; 9 positions agree with TRBD2. The V segment lost 6 bases and the J segment 9 bases; nucleotides outside the gene matches: 12. The CDR3 spans 15 residues. CDR1 and CDR2 from the germline V gene are LNHDA and SQIVND (reference sequence). CDR3 amino acids: CASSPGASGNLEQFF. DNA for the CDR3: TGTGCCAGTAGCCCTGGGGCTAGCGGGAACCTTGAGCAGTTCTTC.

The rearrangement joins TRBV20-1 to TRBJ1-1; a weak D match, TRBD1 (5 bases). The CDR3 runs to 17 residues. V gave up 5 bases and J gave up 1 base, with 23 bases separating them. The germline V gene has CDR1 DFQATT and CDR2 SNEGSKA (reference sequence). The CDR3 region is CSAREGTGLTGNTEAFF. In DNA, the CDR3 is TGCAGTGCTCGTGAAGGGACGGGACTGACGGGGAACACTGAAGCTTTCTTT.

The chain is built from TRBV30 and TRBJ2-1; D is undetermined. Trimming took 3 bases from V and 10 from J, leaving 13 bases between them. The CDR3 consists of 12 residues. Germline CDR1 is GTSNPN and CDR2 is SVGIG (reference sequence). CDR3 residues: CAWRLGNPEQFF. CDR3 in DNA: TGTGCCTGGAGGCTTGGCAACCCGGAGCAGTTCTTC.

DNA of the CDR3: TGTGCCAGCAGTTTACGGCAGAATAATTCACCCCTCCACTTT. Translating gives CASSLRQNNSPLHF. The V gene is TRBV28, the J gene TRBJ1-6; the D is unclear. This CDR3 is 14 amino acids long. Germline V gene data show CDR1 as MDHEN and CDR2 as SYDVKM. The germline V and J ends were trimmed by 2 bases and 5 bases, with 7 bases remaining between them.

The V and J genes are TRBV14 and TRBJ1-2; tentative D call: TRBD1 (5 bases). In germline, CDR1 is SGHDN, CDR2 FVKESK. Deletions cut 0 bases from V and 5 bases from J, with 13 bases between. The CDR3 consists of 15 residues. CDR3 region: CASSQDRGRGYGYTF. In DNA, the CDR3 is TGTGCCAGCAGCCAAGACCGGGGACGGGGGTATGGCTACACCTTC.